The TCR beta chain described here comes from a study of T cell responses to AZD1222 COVID-19 vaccine. Overall study findings and caveats: Repertoire sampling was restricted to post-peak T cell response timepoints. CD4 TCRs linked to vaccination spanned spike, dominating at 160-218 and 743-854. A rise in Spike-specific TCR breadth and depth followed two AZD1222 doses. Nearly half of spike-specific TCRs reportedly go after variant regions that carry no mutations.

The germline V gene has CDR1 KGHSH and CDR2 LQKENI. V was clipped by 7 bases and J by 0 bases; unmatched bases: 5. The CDR3 has 15 amino acids. TCRdb's table, derived via immunoSEQ multiplex PCR, lists solely in-frame clones and lacks some. There are approximately 90,000 clones in the sample; about 89% occur only once, and about 3.9% lies in the top ten. Remarks on this clone: As yet, its antigen is unknown.

The J gene is TRBJ1-2, the V gene TRBV18; 10 nucleotides match TRBD1. The sequencing here drew on peripheral blood, taken on day 0 of AZD1222 vaccination. The TCR was taken from an adult in good health. CDR3 region: CASLDRGITNYGYTF. CDR3 sequence (DNA): TGTGCCAGCTTGGACAGGGGGATCACTAACTATGGCTACACCTTC.